The rows below give T cell receptor beta chains drawn from one sample of a study of blood T cell repertoires in COVID-19. TCRdb keeps only in-frame clones here, not all; method: immunoSEQ multiplex PCR. Of hundreds of thousands of clones in the sample, roughly 91% were seen once. The source material was peripheral blood. The receptors come from a woman in her twenties or thirties with COVID-19, enrolled during active disease. The CDR3 runs from the conserved cysteine through the conserved F or W. The order of the fields is D gene, clone size, V gene, CDR3 protein. The D gene is left open where the match is weak. Only some rows state a clone size, as once, few, many or a class for expanded clones.

D gene: TRBD2; clone size: -; V gene: TRBV2; CDR3 protein: CASSDSGGYYEQYF
D gene: TRBD1; clone size: -; V gene: TRBV4-3; CDR3 protein: CASSQGTGTDYGYTF
D gene: -; clone size: -; V gene: TRBV10-3; CDR3 protein: CAISEGPGTQYF
D gene: -; clone size: -; V gene: TRBV28; CDR3 protein: CASSWQGGSNQPQHF
D gene: TRBD2; clone size: -; V gene: TRBV7-2; CDR3 protein: CASSLDASGGPRDTQYF
D gene: -; clone size: -; V gene: TRBV27; CDR3 protein: CASSLTGRPNTEAFF
D gene: -; clone size: -; V gene: TRBV3-1/TRBV3-2; CDR3 protein: CASSQDRDRPQHF
D gene: TRBD1; clone size: -; V gene: TRBV30; CDR3 protein: CAWTPDRDYGYTF
D gene: TRBD1; clone size: -; V gene: TRBV7-9; CDR3 protein: CASSSPDRGAPEAFF
D gene: -; clone size: -; V gene: TRBV7-6; CDR3 protein: CASSPESGARSNQPQHF
D gene: TRBD1; clone size: -; V gene: TRBV6-5; CDR3 protein: CASSPLDRGNQPQHF
D gene: -; clone size: -; V gene: TRBV11-3; CDR3 protein: CASSLMRGPYNEQFF
D gene: TRBD2; clone size: -; V gene: TRBV7-9; CDR3 protein: CASSNSGGYTDTQYF
D gene: TRBD1; clone size: -; V gene: TRBV6-5; CDR3 protein: CASSYSNRGQGNTIYF
D gene: -; clone size: -; V gene: TRBV20-1; CDR3 protein: CRAGLKETQYF
D gene: TRBD1; clone size: -; V gene: TRBV7-8; CDR3 protein: CASSRTGGEGSNQPQHF
D gene: -; clone size: few; V gene: TRBV13; CDR3 protein: CASSSRGVTNEKLFF
D gene: TRBD1; clone size: -; V gene: TRBV7-9; CDR3 protein: CASAVGQASYEQYF
D gene: TRBD1; clone size: -; V gene: TRBV2; CDR3 protein: CASRGQTSSGNTIYF
D gene: -; clone size: once; V gene: TRBV6-6; CDR3 protein: CASSYGGWEAFF
D gene: TRBD1; clone size: once; V gene: TRBV18; CDR3 protein: CASSPTWDRINSPLHF
D gene: -; clone size: -; V gene: TRBV9; CDR3 protein: CASSGRQTGELFF
D gene: TRBD1; clone size: -; V gene: TRBV6-2/TRBV6-3; CDR3 protein: CASSYWARGTKNIQYF
D gene: -; clone size: few; V gene: TRBV2; CDR3 protein: CASSELGEGDGYTF
D gene: -; clone size: -; V gene: TRBV4-2; CDR3 protein: CASSQEVSYEQYF
D gene: -; clone size: -; V gene: TRBV11-3; CDR3 protein: CASTLPRSEQFF
D gene: -; clone size: -; V gene: TRBV13; CDR3 protein: CASSLDLGRNSPLHF
D gene: TRBD1; clone size: -; V gene: TRBV6-5; CDR3 protein: CASSYSIGTDPYEQYF
D gene: TRBD1; clone size: -; V gene: TRBV11-2; CDR3 protein: CASSLESPGGQSPLHF
D gene: TRBD2; clone size: -; V gene: TRBV7-2; CDR3 protein: CASRPGGGNTGELFF
D gene: TRBD1; clone size: -; V gene: TRBV9; CDR3 protein: CASSVSGGRTDTQYF
D gene: TRBD1; clone size: -; V gene: TRBV4-3; CDR3 protein: CASSPRTGDPEAFF
D gene: -; clone size: -; V gene: TRBV21-1; CDR3 protein: CASSKAEGGSTEAFF
D gene: -; clone size: few; V gene: TRBV6-5; CDR3 protein: CASSAKTKWNTEAFF
D gene: TRBD2; clone size: -; V gene: TRBV11-3; CDR3 protein: CASSPGTSGSYEQYF
D gene: -; clone size: -; V gene: TRBV2; CDR3 protein: CASSEWRGGSNEQFF
D gene: -; clone size: -; V gene: TRBV7-2; CDR3 protein: CASSPQRDYGYTF
D gene: TRBD2; clone size: -; V gene: TRBV10-3; CDR3 protein: CAIRAPVGAGGTDTQYF
D gene: -; clone size: -; V gene: TRBV7-2; CDR3 protein: CASRIIGTMNTEAFF
D gene: -; clone size: -; V gene: TRBV2; CDR3 protein: CASSRDDGFPYF
D gene: -; clone size: -; V gene: TRBV30; CDR3 protein: CAWSLEGSNQPQHF
D gene: TRBD1; clone size: -; V gene: TRBV18; CDR3 protein: CASSPGQGESGNTIYF
D gene: -; clone size: -; V gene: TRBV10-3; CDR3 protein: CAINTGSDGYTF
D gene: -; clone size: -; V gene: TRBV19; CDR3 protein: CASSMLTGSDQPQHF
D gene: TRBD1; clone size: -; V gene: TRBV18; CDR3 protein: CASSPPGTGPRDTQYF
D gene: TRBD1; clone size: -; V gene: TRBV6-1; CDR3 protein: CASSAPAGTGEEKLFF
D gene: -; clone size: -; V gene: TRBV6-2/TRBV6-3; CDR3 protein: CASRYRKLTANREMNTEAFF
D gene: -; clone size: -; V gene: TRBV25-1; CDR3 protein: CASGQGGQPQHF
D gene: -; clone size: -; V gene: TRBV7-2; CDR3 protein: CASQLGGFNQPQHF
D gene: TRBD1; clone size: -; V gene: TRBV30; CDR3 protein: CAWWTGIHGNTIYF
D gene: TRBD2; clone size: -; V gene: TRBV9; CDR3 protein: CASSVGTSGRRIGGELFF
D gene: TRBD1; clone size: -; V gene: TRBV2; CDR3 protein: CASKDRENTEAFF
D gene: -; clone size: -; V gene: TRBV9; CDR3 protein: CASSPRGRNTIYF